Sequencing of this TCR beta chain was carried out in a study of graft-versus-host responses after intestinal transplantation. Germline CDR1 MDHEN, CDR2 SYDVKM. Trimming shortened V by 4 bases and J by 2 bases, and 20 bases separated the two germline ends. CDR3 size: 17 residues. TCRdb's copy holds only in-frame clones and misses some; the assay was immunoSEQ multiplex PCR. Seen here are 57,000 or so clones, approximately 90% observed once, and the top ten hold about 2.9%. The sequence was collected from a human patient who received an intestinal transplant, so some T cells may come from the graft donor. Sequenced material: PBMCs, taken roughly 120 days after intestinal transplantation. The chain recombines TRBV28 with TRBJ2-5, with a weak D call TRBD1 (5 bases). This chain's CDR3 is CASSSTENGQGQETQYF. DNA of the CDR3: TGTGCCAGCAGTTCCACAGAAAATGGGCAGGGTCAAGAGACCCAGTACTTC.